This TCR beta chain was documented in a study of chemoradiotherapy in HPV16-positive cancers. Study overall: Candidate HPV-specific T-cell clones and common TCR motifs came from functional assays in a couple of HPV16-positive patients. Regarding the study as a whole: Non-HPV-specific T cells did not expand in tumors during treatment, whereas candidate HPV-specific clones and E7-related motifs did. HPV-responsive T-cell expansion during chemoradiotherapy was linked to improved recurrence-free survival in HPV16-positive patients.

Clones were sequenced by immunoSEQ multiplex PCR, and TCRdb holds only the in-frame ones, with some missing. The table lists tens of thousands of clones, about nine tenths of them singletons, with about a sixth in the top ten. Repertoires were sampled repeatedly during chemoradiotherapy. As concerns this clone: The antigen is undetermined.

This TCR derives from a human donor with HPV-associated anogenital cancer. This material consisted of blood, taken from a patient who underwent chemoradiotherapy.

CDR3 sequence reads: CASSPQPRDYEQYF. Here the CDR3 DNA reads TGTGCCAGCAGCCCCCAACCTAGGGACTACGAGCAGTACTTC. The chain combines TRBV7-6 with TRBJ2-7; D gene uncertain. The CDR3 runs to 14 residues. Trimming cost V 5 bases and J 3 bases, with 14 bases left between them. CDR1 SGHVS and CDR2 FNYEAQ come from the germline V gene.